The 23 T cell receptor beta chains below come from one sample, sequenced in a study of cytomegalovirus exposure and HLA in healthy donors. The PCR employed 60 Vbeta primers together with 13 Jbeta primers. The data were produced by immunoSEQ multiplex PCR, yet TCRdb's version contains in-frame clones alone and is incomplete. In the table there are 150,000 or so clones, 65% to 90% of which are singletons. The source material was PBMCs. The receptors were gathered from a man aged 50-60 years in good health and CMV-seropositive.

V gene TRBV6-1 combines with J gene TRBJ1-6; 7 nucleotides align to TRBD1. With 6 bases clipped from V and 7 bases from J, the junction kept 6 bases outside the gene matches. The germline V gene has CDR1 MNHNS and CDR2 SASEGT. This CDR3 has 14 amino acids. CDR3 residues: CASREQGWNSPLHF. DNA of the CDR3: TGTGCCAGCAGGGAACAGGGGTGGAATTCACCCCTCCACTTT.

In regard to this clone: A much larger clone differs from this one at a single base, so this may be a read error. The chain is built from TRBV7-8 and TRBJ1-1; possibly TRBD1 for D (6 bases). The CDR3 has 14 amino acids. V was shortened by 1 base and J by 2 bases, with 8 bases between the two germline ends. CDR1 is SGHVS and CDR2 is FQNEAQ in the germline V gene. CDR3 in DNA: TGTGCCAGCAGCTTAGTACAGGGCAACACTGAAGCTTTCTTT. Amino acids: CASSLVQGNTEAFF.

This clone was seen once. The V call is TRBV4-1, the J call TRBJ2-7; 8 bases match TRBD1. In germline, CDR1 is MGHRA, CDR2 YSYEKL. V was clipped by 4 bases and J by 3 bases; unmatched bases: 11. The CDR3 totals 16 residues. The CDR3 nucleotides are TGCGCCAGCAGCCCGGGGCTTCTGGACAGGGTCTACGAGCAGTACTTC. This encodes CASSPGLLDRVYEQYF.

This chain links TRBV7-8 with TRBJ1-5; tentatively, D is TRBD1 (6 bases). Germline loops: CDR1 SGHVS, CDR2 FQNEAQ. Trimming took 7 bases from V and 8 from J, leaving 18 bases between them. The CDR3 extends over 14 amino acids. CDR3 in DNA: TGTGCCAGCACTCTGGAAAGGGGGTTGGAGCCCCAGCATTTT. Protein product: CASTLERGLEPQHF.

This chain uses TRBV6-5 with TRBJ1-4; D ambiguous. Germline V gene data show CDR1 as MNHEY and CDR2 as SVGAGI. With 5 bases removed from V and 0 bases from J, the gap between germline ends came to 10 bases. This CDR3 comprises 15 residues. The CDR3 bases are TGTGCCAGCAGTCAGTACGGGGCAACTAATGAAAAACTGTTTTTT. It yields the protein CASSQYGATNEKLFF.

V gene TRBV7-6 combines with J gene TRBJ2-5, with TRBD1 matching 12 bases. V shed 4 bases and J 5 bases; nucleotides not matched to a gene: 8. The CDR3 sequence is 16 residues long. Germline V lookup: CDR1 SGHVS, CDR2 FNYEAQ. The CDR3 is CASSSPGQGARETQYF. The CDR3 DNA reads as TGTGCCAGCAGCTCCCCGGGACAGGGGGCGAGGGAGACCCAGTACTTC.

The genes are TRBV5-1 and TRBJ1-2; 10 bases match TRBD1. The CDR3 loop spans 14 amino acids. V was clipped by 4 bases and J by 4 bases; unmatched bases: 4. In germline, CDR1 is SGHRS, CDR2 YFSETQ. In DNA form, the CDR3 reads TGCGCCAGCAGCCTAGGACAGGGGGTCTATGGCTACACCTTC. Residues: CASSLGQGVYGYTF.

In DNA form, the CDR3 reads TGTGCCAGCCGGGACAGGGGGCTCTTTGGCTACACCTTC. Protein sequence: CASRDRGLFGYTF. The rearrangement links TRBV19 to TRBJ1-2; 12 bases are a match to TRBD1. Germline V CDR1 and CDR2: LNHDA, SQIVND (reference sequence). V lost 9 bases and J lost 7; bases outside the gene matches: 6. The CDR3 is 13 amino acids.

The count of this clone is one. The chain couples TRBV19 to TRBJ1-1, with 7 bases fitting TRBD1. This CDR3 spans 15 amino acids. Germline CDR1 and CDR2: LNHDA and SQIVND (reference sequence). Losses at the gene ends were 5 bases for V and 1 base for J; bases not matched to a gene: 7. The CDR3 loop is CASSPRQGRNTEAFF. As DNA, the CDR3 is TGTGCCAGTAGTCCCCGACAGGGTCGGAACACTGAAGCTTTCTTT.

The genes are TRBV19 and TRBJ2-1, with a tentative D call TRBD2 (5 bases). CDR1 LNHDA and CDR2 SQIVND come from the germline V gene (reference sequence). V lost 3 bases to trimming and J lost 1 base, with 16 bases between them. This CDR3 is built from 17 residues. In DNA form, the CDR3 reads TGTGCCAGTAGTATCATCAGTGGGAGCTCTTCCTACAATGAGCAGTTCTTC. Translation: CASSIISGSSSYNEQFF.

V is TRBV21-1 and J is TRBJ2-4; the tabulated D call, TRBD1, remains unverified against the DNA. TRBV21-1 is a pseudogene. The CDR3 sequence is 16 residues long. The CDR3: CASSKGDRGSGNIQYF. The CDR3 DNA sequence: TGTGCCAGCAGCAAAGGGGACAGGGGGTCGGGAAACATTCAGTACTTC.

The J gene is TRBJ2-7, the V gene TRBV29-1, with a possible D match to TRBD1 (5 bases). Trimming removed 2 bases at V and 1 base at J, with 21 bases between. CDR1 is SQVTM, CDR2 ANQGSEA, per germline. The CDR3 is 17 amino acids. This CDR3 reads CSVESVSGPTLSYEQYV. The CDR3 DNA sequence: TGCAGCGTTGAATCGGTTTCAGGGCCCACTTTATCCTACGAGCAGTACGTC.

DNA of the CDR3: TGTGCCAGCAGCCAAGATCGTACAGGGGGCTACACCGGGGAGCTGTTTTTT. The encoded protein is CASSQDRTGGYTGELFF. The chain is built from TRBV4-2 and TRBJ2-2; 9 nucleotides line up with TRBD1. The CDR3 spans 17 residues. V shed 0 bases and J 3 bases; nucleotides not matched to a gene: 5. CDR1 is LGHNA, CDR2 YNFKEQ, per germline.

The table lists this clone with a count of one. In DNA form, the CDR3 reads TGTGCCAGCATCGTCAGGGGGCGCGGGACTGAAGCTTTCTTT. Encoded protein: CASIVRGRGTEAFF. The chain carries TRBV6-1 and TRBJ1-1, with 8 bases lining up with TRBD1. CDR3 length: 14 residues. Per the germline V gene, CDR1 is MNHNS and CDR2 is SASEGT. Trimming removed 7 bases from V and 5 bases from J; junction bases left unmatched: 9.

J is TRBJ1-6 and V is TRBV18; TRBD1 matches at 11 bases. The germline V gene has CDR1 KGHSH and CDR2 LQKENI. The CDR3 runs to 15 residues. J was trimmed by 6 bases and V by 4 bases; bases with no gene match: 2. This chain's CDR3 is CASSLGTGGNSPLHF. DNA of the CDR3: TGTGCCAGCTCACTGGGGACAGGGGGTAATTCACCCCTCCACTTT. Supplemented by reference TRBV18 and TRBJ1-6, the full variable domain reads NAGVMQNPRHLVRRRGQEARLRCSPMKGHSHVYWYRQLPEEGLKFMVYLQKENIIDESGMPKERFSAEFPKEGPSILRIQQVVRGDSAAYFCASSLGTGGNSPLHFGNGTRLTVT.

The gene calls are TRBV2 and TRBJ2-1; 14 nucleotides match TRBD2. V lost 3 bases and J lost 5; bases outside the gene matches: 9. This CDR3 comprises 18 residues. The germline gives CDR1 SNHLY, CDR2 FYNNEI. CDR3 sequence reads: CASSDPGLAGGRHNEQFF. The DNA of the CDR3 is TGTGCCAGCAGTGATCCTGGACTAGCGGGAGGTAGACACAATGAGCAGTTCTTC.

The chain couples TRBV4-1 to TRBJ2-3, with D perhaps matching TRBD2 (5 bases). CDR3 size: 16 residues. Trimming took off 3 bases at V and 1 base at J, with 14 bases between the two ends. The germline V gene has CDR1 MGHRA and CDR2 YSYEKL. The CDR3 loop is CASSQQSSGRTDTQYF. In DNA, the CDR3 is TGCGCCAGCAGCCAGCAATCGAGCGGACGCACAGATACGCAGTATTTT.

V usage is TRBV6-5 and J usage is TRBJ2-1; D is uncertain. Trimming cost V 0 bases and J 7 bases, with 7 bases left between them. This CDR3 is 13 amino acids long. Germline CDR1 MNHEY, CDR2 SVGAGI. CDR3 protein: CASSYSSSNEQFF. Here the CDR3 DNA reads TGTGCCAGCAGTTACTCCAGTTCAAATGAGCAGTTCTTC.

The rearrangement joins TRBV15 to TRBJ2-7; a possible D gene is TRBD2 (6 bases). V dropped 0 bases and J dropped 6 bases, with 15 bases sitting between them. The CDR3 contains 15 residues. Germline V gene lookup returns CDR1 LNHNV and CDR2 YYDKDF (reference sequence). CDR3 bases: TGTGCCACCAGCAGAGAGGCGGGACCGGGGCTCGAGCAGTACTTC. Translating gives CATSREAGPGLEQYF.

V is TRBV6-1 and J is TRBJ2-4, with a weak D call TRBD1 (6 bases). The CDR3 length is 17 residues. CDR1 and CDR2 (germline): MNHNS, SASEGT. V lost 4 bases, J lost 0 bases, and 16 bases lay in between. The CDR3 nucleotides read TGTGCCAGCAGTGGCTACAGGGAAGGGAAAGCCAAAAACATTCAGTACTTC. It encodes CASSGYREGKAKNIQYF.

This chain uses TRBV7-9 with TRBJ1-1; D is uncertain. Germline loops: CDR1 SEHNR, CDR2 FQNEAQ (reference sequence). Trimming shortened V by 5 bases and J by 3 bases, and 10 bases separated the two germline ends. This CDR3 spans 13 amino acids. The CDR3 bases are TGTGCCAGCAGCCTGGCAGTCTACACTGAAGCTTTCTTT. Protein product: CASSLAVYTEAFF. Full variable domain (missing parts from reference TRBV7-9 and TRBJ1-1): DTGVSQNPRHKITKRGQNVTFRCDPISEHNRLYWYRQTLGQGPEFLTYFQNEAQLEKSRLLSDRFSAERPKGSFSTLEIQRTEQGDSAMYLCASSLAVYTEAFFGQGTRLTVV.

The chain uses TRBV11-3 and TRBJ2-2; TRBD2 matches 9 bases. Germline CDR1 is SGHNT and CDR2 is YENEEA. CDR3 length: 16 amino acids. The V segment lost 1 base and the J segment 2 bases; nucleotides outside the gene matches: 2. CDR3 residues: CASSLVLAGNTGELFF. CDR3 nucleotides: TGTGCCAGCAGCTTAGTCCTAGCGGGAAACACCGGGGAGCTGTTTTTT.

J is TRBJ1-2 and V is TRBV5-1; 7 bases agree with TRBD1. The CDR3 extends over 12 amino acids. The germline V gene has CDR1 SGHRS and CDR2 YFSETQ. V shed 6 bases, J shed 4 bases, and the junction held 3 bases outside the gene matches. CDR3 region: CASTPGGYGYTF. Here the CDR3 DNA reads TGCGCCAGCACCCCAGGGGGCTATGGCTACACCTTC.